The entry below gives a single T cell receptor beta chain sequence along with its context. TCR beta was sequenced from blood CD8+ and CD4+ T cells. TEMRA cells were FACS-enriched and CD8+ and CD4+ T cells negatively isolated. The source of the sample is a study of CD8 T cells in Susac syndrome. It was with random hexamers that 0.5 to 1 ug RNA was reverse transcribed. immunoSEQ multiplex PCR amplified TCR beta CDR3 across 54 Vbeta, 13 Jbeta. TCRdb re-derived calls from the immunoSEQ multiplex PCR reads in MiXCR, one entry per CDR3 protein. The sample lists about 120,000 distinct CDR3 sequences; less than 95% were seen once. The specimen was CD8+ T cells from PBMCs. The TCR originated in a human donor in good health.

The CDR3 DNA reads as TGTGCCAGCAGTTACTCCAGGGACGTAGGGACTACTGAAGCTTTCTTT. Residues: CASSYSRDVGTTEAFF. The chain is built from TRBV6-6 and TRBJ1-1, with a weak D call TRBD1 (5 bases). Trimming cost V 0 bases and J 5 bases, with 16 bases left between them. The CDR3 totals 16 residues. CDR1 and CDR2 from the germline V gene are MNHNY and SVGAGI (reference sequence).